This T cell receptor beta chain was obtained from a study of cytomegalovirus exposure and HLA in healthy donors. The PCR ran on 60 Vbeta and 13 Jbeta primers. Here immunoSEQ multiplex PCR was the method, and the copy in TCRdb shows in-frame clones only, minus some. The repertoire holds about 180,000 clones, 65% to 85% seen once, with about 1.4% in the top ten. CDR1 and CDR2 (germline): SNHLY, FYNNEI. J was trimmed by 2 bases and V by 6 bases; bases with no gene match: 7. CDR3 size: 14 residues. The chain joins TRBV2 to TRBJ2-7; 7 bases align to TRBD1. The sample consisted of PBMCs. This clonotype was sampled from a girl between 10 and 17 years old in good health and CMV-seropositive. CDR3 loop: CASSRDSGTYEQYF. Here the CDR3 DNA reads TGTGCCAGCAGCCGGGACAGCGGAACCTACGAGCAGTACTTC.